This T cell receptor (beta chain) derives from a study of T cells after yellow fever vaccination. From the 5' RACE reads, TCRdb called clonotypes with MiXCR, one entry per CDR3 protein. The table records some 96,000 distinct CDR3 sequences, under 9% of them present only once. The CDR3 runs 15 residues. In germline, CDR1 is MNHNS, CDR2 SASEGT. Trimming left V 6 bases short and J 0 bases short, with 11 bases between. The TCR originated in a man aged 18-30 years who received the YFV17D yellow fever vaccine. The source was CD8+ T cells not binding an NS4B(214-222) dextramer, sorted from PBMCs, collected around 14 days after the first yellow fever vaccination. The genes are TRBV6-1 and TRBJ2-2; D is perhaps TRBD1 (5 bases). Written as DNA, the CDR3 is TGTGCCAGCAGCCGACAGACCGCGAACACCGGGGAGCTGTTTTTT. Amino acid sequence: CASSRQTANTGELFF.